A selection of T cell receptor beta chains follows, all from one sample in a study of blood T cell repertoires in COVID-19. Repertoires were generated with immunoSEQ multiplex PCR, while TCRdb's copy carries only in-frame clones and drops some. The data contain 75,000 to 90,000 clones, about four fifths of them singletons. The sequencing input was peripheral blood. The receptor set was obtained from a middle-aged woman with active or convalescent COVID-19. The CDR3 runs from the conserved cysteine through the conserved F or W. The D gene is left open where the match is weak. Some rows mark clone size as missing; the rest say once, few, many or name a class of expanded clone.

size	V	J	D	DNA	CDR3
-	TRBV5-1	TRBJ2-3	-	TGCGCCAGCAGGCAACTCATTAGCACAGATACGCAGTATTTT	CASRQLISTDTQYF
few	TRBV10-3	TRBJ1-3	-	TGTGCCTCAGGATCTCCTGGAAACACCATATATTTT	CASGSPGNTIYF
few	TRBV28	TRBJ2-7	-	TGTGCCAGCAGCCATAACAGTGACCTCGGCTTGTACTTC	CASSHNSDLGLYF
many	TRBV6-2/TRBV6-3	TRBJ1-2	-	TGTGCCAGCAGTTACAGACAGACTAACTATGGCTACACCTTC	CASSYRQTNYGYTF
-	TRBV7-8	TRBJ2-1	TRBD2	TGTGCCAGCACAAGGACTAGAACCAATGAGCAGTTCTTC	CASTRTRTNEQFF
once	TRBV30	TRBJ2-3	TRBD2	TGTGCCTGGAGTGTGGCGGGGGGGGGAGATACGCAGTATTTT	CAWSVAGGGDTQYF
-	TRBV28	TRBJ1-4	TRBD1	TGTGCCAGCAGTGTCGCCGGGACAGGGGATGAAAAACTGTTTTTT	CASSVAGTGDEKLFF
-	TRBV4-2	TRBJ1-4	-	TGTGCCAGCAGCCCACAGGGAAGAAATGAAAAACTGTTTTTT	CASSPQGRNEKLFF
-	TRBV5-1	TRBJ2-3	-	TGCGCCAGCAGCTCGACTGGGGACACTAGCACAGATACGCAGTATTTT	CASSSTGDTSTDTQYF
-	TRBV18	TRBJ1-1	-	TGTGCCAGCTCTCGTAGTCGGGACACTGAAGCTTTCTTT	CASSRSRDTEAFF
once	TRBV12-3/TRBV12-4	TRBJ2-5	TRBD2	TGTGCCAGCAGGAAGCGGGAGTTAGAGACCCAGTACTTC	CASRKRELETQYF
once	TRBV28	TRBJ1-2	-	TGTGCCAGCAGTGTGTCTCTCTATGGCTACACCTTC	CASSVSLYGYTF
-	TRBV7-2	TRBJ1-1	-	TGTGCCAGCAGCTCGCAGGGGTTCCACATGAACACTGAAGCTTTCTTT	CASSSQGFHMNTEAFF
-	TRBV28	TRBJ1-2	-	TGTGCCAGCAGTCAACCCGGGACATGGCGGGATGGCTACACCTTC	CASSQPGTWRDGYTF
-	TRBV6-2/TRBV6-3	TRBJ2-7	-	TGTGCCAGCAGTATTACCGGGACTCCCTACGAGCAGTACTTC	CASSITGTPYEQYF
-	TRBV6-1	TRBJ1-2	TRBD1	TGTGCCAGCAGTGACGGACAGGACGTCTATGGCTACACCTTC	CASSDGQDVYGYTF